The clone carrying this T cell receptor beta chain was found once. The method was immunoSEQ multiplex PCR; TCRdb's version includes in-frame clones alone and lacks a portion of them. The data show 2 million to 2.5 million clones, with 80% to 95% seen just once and 0.39% held by the top ten. The record originates from a study of shared clonotypes between healthy human individuals. After removal of 5 bases from V and 2 bases from J, the junction contained 5 bases not matched to a gene. The CDR3 is made up of 14 amino acids. Per the germline V gene, CDR1 is SGHTA and CDR2 is FQGNSA. This chain connects TRBV7-2 to TRBJ1-2, with TRBD1 identical over 7 bases. This sequence was found in a man aged 18 to 30 in good health. Some clones in this sample may be carry-over from other donors' samples. Input material: naive CD4+ T cells from PBMCs. Subset: CD45RA+ positively selected. CDR3 residues: CASSPGTANYGYTF. The CDR3 DNA reads TGTGCCAGCAGCCCAGGGACAGCCAACTATGGCTACACCTTC.